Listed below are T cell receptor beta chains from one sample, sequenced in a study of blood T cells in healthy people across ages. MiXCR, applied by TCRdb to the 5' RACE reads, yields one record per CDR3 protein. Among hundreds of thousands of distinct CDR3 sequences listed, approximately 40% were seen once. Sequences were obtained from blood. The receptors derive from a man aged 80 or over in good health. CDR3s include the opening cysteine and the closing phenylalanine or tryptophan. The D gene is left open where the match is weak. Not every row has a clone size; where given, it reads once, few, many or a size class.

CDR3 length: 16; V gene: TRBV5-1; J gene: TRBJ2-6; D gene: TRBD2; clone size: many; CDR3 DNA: TGCGCCAGCAGCTACGAGGGAGGGTCTGGGGCCAACGTCCTGACTTTC; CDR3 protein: CASSYEGGSGANVLTF
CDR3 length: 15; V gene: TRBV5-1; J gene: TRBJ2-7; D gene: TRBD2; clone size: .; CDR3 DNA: TGCGCCAGCCGAAAACTAGCGGGGGACGCCTACGAGCAGTACTTC; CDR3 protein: CASRKLAGDAYEQYF
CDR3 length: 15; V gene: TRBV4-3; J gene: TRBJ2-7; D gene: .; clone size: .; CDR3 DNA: TGCGCCAGCAGCCAAGTGGTTGGACTTACCTACGAGCAGTACTTC; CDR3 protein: CASSQVVGLTYEQYF
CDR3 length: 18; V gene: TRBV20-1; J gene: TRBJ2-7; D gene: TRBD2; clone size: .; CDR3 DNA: TGCAGTGCTAGAGGGTTTGGGACTAGCGGGGGAGGTGGATACGAGCAGTACTTC; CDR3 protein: CSARGFGTSGGGGYEQYF
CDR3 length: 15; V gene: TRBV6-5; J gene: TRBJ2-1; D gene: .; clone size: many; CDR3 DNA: TGTGCCAGCAGTTCCCGGCGGGGGCTCTACAATGAGCAGTTCTTC; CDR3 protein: CASSSRRGLYNEQFF
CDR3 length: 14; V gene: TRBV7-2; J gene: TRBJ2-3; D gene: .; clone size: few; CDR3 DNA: TGTGCCAGCAGAGTTCCACCTGTAGCCGATACGCAGTATTTT; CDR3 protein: CASRVPPVADTQYF
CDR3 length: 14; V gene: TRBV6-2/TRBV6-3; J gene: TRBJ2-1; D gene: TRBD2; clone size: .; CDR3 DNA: TGTGCCAGCAGTTACGGGGGACTAAACAATGAGCAGTTCTTC; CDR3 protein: CASSYGGLNNEQFF
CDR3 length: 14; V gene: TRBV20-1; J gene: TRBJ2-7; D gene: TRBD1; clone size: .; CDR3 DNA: TGCAGTGCCCCTGGACAGGGGGGTTCGCGCGGGCAGTACTTC; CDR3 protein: CSAPGQGGSRGQYF
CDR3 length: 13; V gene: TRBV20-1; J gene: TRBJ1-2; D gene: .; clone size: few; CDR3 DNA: TGCAGTGCTAGTGTAGCGACTAACTATGGCTACACCTTC; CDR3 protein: CSASVATNYGYTF
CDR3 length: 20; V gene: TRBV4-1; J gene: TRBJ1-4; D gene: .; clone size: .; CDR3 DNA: TGCGCCAGCAGCCAAGATCCGGGCAGCCATGCGTCCAACTTAGGGGAAAAACTGTTTTTT; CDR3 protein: CASSQDPGSHASNLGEKLFF
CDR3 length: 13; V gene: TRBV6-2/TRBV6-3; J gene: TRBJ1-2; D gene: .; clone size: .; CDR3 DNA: TGTGCCAGCAGCTTCATCGCTAACTATGGCTACACCTTC; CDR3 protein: CASSFIANYGYTF
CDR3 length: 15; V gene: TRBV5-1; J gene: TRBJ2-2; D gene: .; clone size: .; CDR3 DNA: TGCGCCAGCAGCTTGGATGGGGAAAGGACCGGGGAGCTGTTTTTT; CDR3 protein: CASSLDGERTGELFF
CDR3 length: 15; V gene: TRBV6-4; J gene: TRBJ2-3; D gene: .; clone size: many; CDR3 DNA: TGTGCCAGCAGCTCCCTCGTGGGGGGGCCTGATACGCAGTATTTT; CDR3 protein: CASSSLVGGPDTQYF
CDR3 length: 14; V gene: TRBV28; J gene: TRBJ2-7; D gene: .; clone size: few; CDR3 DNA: TGTGCCAGCAGTACCTATGGGGGGCTGAACGAGCAGTACTTC; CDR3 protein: CASSTYGGLNEQYF
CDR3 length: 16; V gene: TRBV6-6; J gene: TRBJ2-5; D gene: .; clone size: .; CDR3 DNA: TGTGCCAGCAGCCTACCTCAACTAGGAAACCAAGAGACCCAGTACTTC; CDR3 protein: CASSLPQLGNQETQYF
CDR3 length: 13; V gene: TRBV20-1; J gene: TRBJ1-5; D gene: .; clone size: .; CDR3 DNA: TGCAGTGCTGGCCGGGACTCCCATCAGCCCCAGCATTTT; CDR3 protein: CSAGRDSHQPQHF
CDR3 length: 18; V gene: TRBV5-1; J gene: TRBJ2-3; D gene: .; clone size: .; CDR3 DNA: TGTGCCAGCAGCGCCCACGGGGCCCTCTACCGATTCACAGATACGCAGTATTTT; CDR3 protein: CASSAHGALYRFTDTQYF
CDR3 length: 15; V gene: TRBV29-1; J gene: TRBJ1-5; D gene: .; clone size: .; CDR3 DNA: TGCAGCGTTGTTTTTCGGCAAGCGGGCAATCAGCCCCAGCATTTT; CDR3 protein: CSVVFRQAGNQPQHF